The next 21 T cell receptor beta chains were all read from a single sample in a study of tumor and adjacent non-tumor tissue in lung cancer. This sample's RNA came from whole unsorted tissue. More than 3 cm separated this lung sample from the edge of the tumor. TCRbeta libraries were built with three rounds of nested PCR, modified from ARM-PCR. A single record per CDR3 protein comes from TCRdb applying MiXCR to the multiplex PCR reads. The sample yields tens of thousands of distinct CDR3 sequences, 65% to 75% seen once. Material: distant non-tumor lung tissue. The receptors shown here come from a woman aged 50 to 60 with non-small cell lung cancer.

CDR3: CASSPLIDSPLHF. In nucleotides, the CDR3 is TGTGCCAGCAGCCCCTTGATAGATTCACCCCTCCACTTT. J is TRBJ1-6 and V is TRBV6-2 or TRBV6-3, with D unclear. The ends were cut back, 6 bases at V and 8 bases at J, with 11 bases in the middle. Germline V gene data show CDR1 as MNHEY and CDR2 as SVGEGT. This CDR3 is 13 amino acids long.

As to this clonotype: The junction departs from the called germline gene at one end, perhaps through a read error. The CDR3 loop is CATSKNWDTGKLFF. CDR3 nucleotide sequence: TGTGCCACCAGCAAAAACTGGGACACCGGGAAACTGTTTTTT. This chain joins TRBV11-2 and TRBJ2-2; the D gene is possibly TRBD1 (6 bases). The length of the CDR3 is 14 residues. The germline V gene has CDR1 SGHAT and CDR2 FQNNGV.

Note on this clonotype: The junction and the germline gene differ at one end; a read error may be behind it. This sequence joins TRBV4-2 and TRBJ2-1, with 9 positions matching TRBD2. This CDR3 spans 17 amino acids. The V gene's germline CDR1 is LGHNA and CDR2 YNFKEQ. The CDR3 loop reads CASSQDSGSGSLYEQLF. The CDR3 coding sequence is TGTGCCAGCAGCCAAGATTCGGGTAGCGGGAGTTTATATGAGCAGCTCTTC.

Turning to this clonotype: A junction boundary mismatches the germline segment, possibly from a read error. This chain uses TRBV29-1 with TRBJ2-1; weak D call: TRBD2 (5 bases). The CDR3 length is 14 residues. CDR1 and CDR2 (germline): SQVTM, ANQGSEA. The CDR3 nucleotides are TGCAGTGTTGTTTCCGCGAGAGGGCCCTATGAGCAGTTCTTC. Its protein product is CSVVSARGPYEQFF.

This sequence joins TRBV20-1 and TRBJ2-5, with TRBD1 matching 9 bases. V gave up 6 bases and J gave up 5 bases; unmatched junction bases: 10. The CDR3 consists of 14 residues. Germline CDR1 and CDR2: DFQATT and SNEGSKA (reference sequence). CDR3 in amino acids: CSASRQGGHETQYF. CDR3 coding DNA: TGCAGTGCATCCAGACAGGGGGGTCATGAGACCCAGTACTTC.

As concerns this clonotype: A junction boundary mismatches the germline segment, possibly from a read error. The rearrangement joins TRBV6-1 to TRBJ2-1; a possible D gene is TRBD1 (6 bases). Germline CDR1 reads MNHNS; CDR2 reads SASEGT. The CDR3 sequence is 15 residues long. The CDR3 DNA reads as TGTGACAGCAGTGAATCTCCGGACAGTTCCAATGAGCAGTTCTTC. It specifies CDSSESPDSSNEQFF.

This clonotype showed up just a few times. V is TRBV4-1 and J is TRBJ2-2, with D possibly being TRBD1 (6 bases). Trimming cost V 6 bases and J 4 bases, with 15 bases left between them. This CDR3 region has 15 residues. Per germline, CDR1 MGHRA and CDR2 YSYEKL. In DNA form, the CDR3 reads TGCGCCAGCAGTGGAACAGGGTCTGGCACCGGGGAGCTGTTTTTT. Protein product: CASSGTGSGTGELFF.

This chain joins TRBV20-1 and TRBJ2-7; D not certain. Trimming shortened V by 4 bases and J by 5 bases, and 15 bases separated the two germline ends. CDR3 length: 13 amino acids. Germline CDR1 is DFQATT and CDR2 is SNEGSKA (reference sequence). The CDR3 sequence: CSATSGLDNEQYF. The CDR3 DNA reads as TGCAGTGCTACGTCAGGTTTAGACAACGAGCAGTACTTC.

Remarks on this clonotype: A much larger clone is a single base away; this may be a read error. The chain links TRBV28 to TRBJ2-7; 8 nucleotides agree with TRBD1. CDR3 length: 15 amino acids. CDR1 MDHEN and CDR2 SYDVKM come from the germline V gene. DNA for the CDR3: TGTGTCAGCAGGGGCGCCTCCGGACAGGGATTCGAGCAGTACTTC. Residues: CVSRGASGQGFEQYF.

To note about this clonotype: Being one base from a much bigger clone, this may be a read error. The rearrangement links TRBV6-2 or TRBV6-3 to TRBJ2-1; D remains ambiguous. Germline assignment: CDR1 MNHEY and CDR2 SVGEGT. The germline V and J ends were trimmed by 2 bases and 2 bases, with 19 bases remaining between them. The CDR3 is made up of 18 amino acids. This CDR3 reads CASSYILVWGFPYNEQFF. CDR3 DNA: TGTGCCAGCAGTTACATCCTCGTATGGGGATTTCCCTACAATGAGCAGTTCTTC.

Only one count was recorded for this clonotype. A junction end diverges from the germline sequence, so it may reflect a read error. This chain connects TRBV11-3 to TRBJ2-7, with D uncertain. In germline, CDR1 is SGHNT, CDR2 YENEEA. The CDR3 spans 12 residues. The CDR3, as DNA: TGTGCCAGCAGCTTAGGGAACTGCGAGCAGTATTTC. The encoded protein is CASSLGNCEQYF.

Notes on this clonotype: This may come from a read error, since a much larger clone is one base off. The genes are TRBV4-2 and TRBJ1-2; TRBD1 might be the D (5 bases). From germline, CDR1 is LGHNA and CDR2 YNFKEQ. This CDR3 has 11 amino acids. The CDR3 DNA sequence: TGTGCCAGCGGCCAAGAGGGGGGCTACACCTTC. Amino acid sequence: CASGQEGGYTF.

This chain uses TRBV4-1 with TRBJ2-5, with D possibly matching TRBD2 (6 bases). This CDR3 has 16 amino acids. V was trimmed by 0 bases and J by 9 bases, leaving 20 bases between them. Germline lookup yields CDR1 MGHRA and CDR2 YSYEKL. The CDR3 loop is CASSQDAVLAGESQYF. CDR3 DNA sequence: TGCGCCAGCAGCCAAGACGCCGTACTAGCAGGCGAGTCCCAGTACTTC.

To note about this clonotype: A much larger clone lies one base from this, so it may be a read error. The rearrangement uses TRBV12-3 or TRBV12-4 and TRBJ2-3; 8 bases line up with TRBD2. The CDR3 is made up of 11 amino acids. The ends lost 7 bases at V and 11 bases at J; junction bases unmatched: 5. CDR3 in amino acids: CASISGLVQYF. CDR3 in DNA: TGTGCCAGCATCTCGGGACTAGTGCAGTATTTT.

Comments on this clonotype: Because it lacks the conserved phenylalanine or tryptophan at the end, this CDR3 is likely a read error. The V and J genes are TRBV6-1 and TRBJ2-6; D possibly corresponds to TRBD1 (5 bases). Germline values: CDR1 MNHNS, CDR2 SASEGT. Deletions cut 10 bases from V and 0 bases from J, with 13 bases between. The CDR3 consists of 15 residues. CDR3 region: CATTPRGSGANVLTS. In DNA form, the CDR3 reads TGTGCCACCACCCCTAGGGGCTCTGGGGCCAACGTCCTGACTTCT.

CDR3 in DNA: TGTGTCAACAGCTCGACGGGACTAGCGTGGAGCACAGATACGCAGTATTTT. Protein: CVNSSTGLAWSTDTQYF. This sequence joins TRBV11-2 and TRBJ2-3, with 10 bases aligning to TRBD2. Germline V gene sequence: CDR1 SGHAT, CDR2 FQNNGV. The CDR3 is 17 amino acids.

As regards this clonotype: The germline gene is not matched at one end of the junction; a read error may be the cause. The CDR3 DNA sequence: TGTGCCAGCAGCTTAGGTGGACAGAGCCCCTACGAGCAATACTTC. Protein sequence: CASSLGGQSPYEQYF. The rearrangement uses TRBV11-2 and TRBJ2-7; TRBD1 might be the D (6 bases). Germline CDR1 and CDR2: SGHAT and FQNNGV. The CDR3 runs to 15 residues.

On this clonotype itself: Compared with germline, one end of the junction differs, possibly owing to a read error. This rearrangement joins TRBV11-2 to TRBJ2-1; TRBD2 matches 7 bases. The CDR3 runs 14 residues. CDR1 is SGHAT and CDR2 is FQNNGV in the germline V gene. CDR3 in amino acids: CVSSLTLLAGEQSF. The CDR3 nucleotides are TGTGTCAGCAGCTTAACACTCTTGGCGGGAGAACAGTCCTTC.

Of note for this clonotype: Since no conserved phenylalanine or tryptophan closes the CDR3, a read error is the likely cause. This chain connects TRBV29-1 to TRBJ2-5, with TRBD2 matching 11 bases. The V gene end was trimmed by 4 bases and the J gene end by 5 bases; junction bases not matched to a gene: 12. This CDR3 is 16 amino acids long. Germline values: CDR1 SQVTM, CDR2 ANQGSEA. CDR3 bases: TGCAGCGTTGCGGTCAGTAGCGGGAGGGTCGTGGAGACCCAGTACTTA. As protein: CSVAVSSGRVVETQYL.

To note about this clonotype: With a much larger clone just one base away, this may be a read error. The chain uses TRBV28 and TRBJ2-5, with a weak D call TRBD1 (5 bases). Trimming stripped 5 bases from V and 9 bases from J, with 16 bases between. The CDR3 loop spans 13 amino acids. CDR1 MDHEN and CDR2 SYDVKM come from the germline V gene. The CDR3: CASSVDGHRAQYF. CDR3 bases: TGTGCCAGCAGTGTCGACGGACATAGGGCCCAGTACTTC.

The rearrangement joins TRBV5-1 to TRBJ2-1; 10 bases line up with TRBD1. This CDR3 contains 15 residues. With V trimmed by 6 bases and J by 2 bases, 5 bases remained unmatched. Germline CDR1 reads SGHRS; CDR2 reads YFSETQ. The CDR3 here is CASIPGTGAYNEQFF. The CDR3 DNA is TGCGCCAGCATCCCCGGGACAGGGGCCTACAATGAGCAGTTCTTC.